Listed below are T cell receptor beta chains from one sample, sequenced in a study of cytomegalovirus exposure and HLA in healthy donors. Assay: immunoSEQ multiplex PCR; the TCRdb copy retains only in-frame clones and omits some. The sample has around 96,000 clones, around 64% seen once. Sequenced sample: PBMCs. The receptors were sampled from a man aged 55 to 70 in good health and CMV-seronegative. The CDR3 runs from the conserved cysteine through the conserved F or W. A D gene is named only where the DNA matches it firmly. Only some rows state a clone size, as once, few, many or a class for expanded clones.

abundance: NA
d_gene: NA
j_gene: TRBJ2-7
v_gene: TRBV5-1
CDR3nt: TGCGCCAGCAGCCCCGCGTGGCGGGTAAGCTCCTACGAGCAGTACTTC
CDR3aa: CASSPAWRVSSYEQYF

abundance: few
d_gene: NA
j_gene: TRBJ1-1
v_gene: TRBV19
CDR3nt: TGTGCCACCGGAGGGTTGGGGTCTGAAGCTTTCTTT
CDR3aa: CATGGLGSEAFF

abundance: NA
d_gene: TRBD1
j_gene: TRBJ2-7
v_gene: TRBV6-6
CDR3nt: TGTGCCAGCAGTTACCGGGGACAGGGGAGTAGCGAGCAGTACTTC
CDR3aa: CASSYRGQGSSEQYF

abundance: NA
d_gene: NA
j_gene: TRBJ1-2
v_gene: TRBV27
CDR3nt: TGTGCCAGCAGTTTATTTCCGTCTTCTGTCGGCTACACCTTC
CDR3aa: CASSLFPSSVGYTF

abundance: NA
d_gene: TRBD2
j_gene: TRBJ2-7
v_gene: TRBV5-1
CDR3nt: TGCGCCAGCAGTCCGGGGGGGGGCGCCTACGAGCAGTACTTC
CDR3aa: CASSPGGGAYEQYF

abundance: NA
d_gene: TRBD1
j_gene: TRBJ1-1
v_gene: TRBV18
CDR3nt: TGTGCCAGCTCACCCTCGGGACAGGGGTCGAACACTGAAGCTTTCTTT
CDR3aa: CASSPSGQGSNTEAFF

abundance: few
d_gene: TRBD1
j_gene: TRBJ1-6
v_gene: TRBV5-1
CDR3nt: TGCGCCAGCAGCTTGGGACCCTCCCCGGGACAGCAAAATTCACCCCTCCACTTT
CDR3aa: CASSLGPSPGQQNSPLHF

abundance: NA
d_gene: NA
j_gene: TRBJ2-1
v_gene: TRBV10-1
CDR3nt: TGCGCCAGCAGCGATGGGGTCTTTGACTACAAGTTCTTC
CDR3aa: CASSDGVFDYKFF

abundance: NA
d_gene: NA
j_gene: TRBJ1-4
v_gene: TRBV27
CDR3nt: TGTGCCAGCAGTTTATCGCAAACCCCCCGGAATGAAAAACTGTTTTTT
CDR3aa: CASSLSQTPRNEKLFF

abundance: NA
d_gene: NA
j_gene: TRBJ2-7
v_gene: TRBV9
CDR3nt: TGTGCCAGCAGCGTATCCCCGGACCGGGGGACCTACGAGCAGTACTTC
CDR3aa: CASSVSPDRGTYEQYF

abundance: NA
d_gene: TRBD1
j_gene: TRBJ1-2
v_gene: TRBV5-1
CDR3nt: TGCGCCAGCAGGTTGGGAGGGGACAGAGAGGGCTACACCTTC
CDR3aa: CASRLGGDREGYTF

abundance: few
d_gene: TRBD1
j_gene: TRBJ1-1
v_gene: TRBV18
CDR3nt: TGTGCCAGCTCACCTACTACAGGGGACACTGAAGCTTTCTTT
CDR3aa: CASSPTTGDTEAFF

abundance: few
d_gene: TRBD1
j_gene: TRBJ2-1
v_gene: TRBV29-1
CDR3nt: TGCAGCGCAGGACAGGGAGAGGACGGTGAGCAGTTCTTC
CDR3aa: CSAGQGEDGEQFF

abundance: NA
d_gene: TRBD2
j_gene: TRBJ2-1
v_gene: TRBV18
CDR3nt: TGTGCCAGCTCACCTGGCTCTAGCGGCTACAATGAGCAGTTCTTC
CDR3aa: CASSPGSSGYNEQFF

abundance: NA
d_gene: NA
j_gene: TRBJ2-7
v_gene: TRBV2
CDR3nt: TGTGCCAGCAGAACAGGGACCAGCTCCTACGAGCAGTACTTC
CDR3aa: CASRTGTSSYEQYF

abundance: few
d_gene: TRBD2
j_gene: TRBJ2-7
v_gene: TRBV30
CDR3nt: TGTGCCTGGAGTCCCAGTAGCGGGGGAAACTACGAGCAGTACTTC
CDR3aa: CAWSPSSGGNYEQYF

abundance: NA
d_gene: TRBD2
j_gene: TRBJ2-3
v_gene: TRBV5-4
CDR3nt: TGTGCCAGCAGCTTGGGACGGGAGGTAGGAACAGATACGCAGTATTTT
CDR3aa: CASSLGREVGTDTQYF

abundance: NA
d_gene: NA
j_gene: TRBJ1-1
v_gene: TRBV7-8
CDR3nt: TGTGCCAGCAGCTTAGTCTGGCCTGAAGCTTTCTTT
CDR3aa: CASSLVWPEAFF

abundance: NA
d_gene: TRBD2
j_gene: TRBJ2-3
v_gene: TRBV6-1
CDR3nt: TGTGCCAGCAGTGAATTTACTAGCGGGATCACAGATACGCAGTATTTT
CDR3aa: CASSEFTSGITDTQYF

abundance: once
d_gene: NA
j_gene: TRBJ1-1
v_gene: TRBV9
CDR3nt: TGTGCCAGCAGCGTAAGCGGGGGGGGATCTGAAGCTTTCTTT
CDR3aa: CASSVSGGGSEAFF

abundance: once
d_gene: NA
j_gene: TRBJ1-1
v_gene: TRBV5-1
CDR3nt: TGCGCCAGCAGCTTGGTCCCCCAGAACACTGAAGCTTTCTTT
CDR3aa: CASSLVPQNTEAFF

abundance: few
d_gene: NA
j_gene: TRBJ1-1
v_gene: TRBV7-3
CDR3nt: TGTGCCAGCAGCTTAAAAGCTAACACTGAAGCTTTCTTT
CDR3aa: CASSLKANTEAFF

abundance: NA
d_gene: NA
j_gene: TRBJ2-1
v_gene: TRBV7-2
CDR3nt: TGTGCCAGCAGCTTAGGTGGGCCGGGGACCTACAATGAGCAGTTCTTC
CDR3aa: CASSLGGPGTYNEQFF